Below, one T cell receptor (beta chain) is given with its context. These data are taken from a study of blood T cell repertoires in COVID-19. About the research overall: Researchers got acute and convalescent COVID-19 samples from the United States, Italy and Spain. PBMCs, B-cell-depleted T cells, or T cells were the source of the cDNA or gDNA that made up the material.

Clones were read by immunoSEQ multiplex PCR, and TCRdb kept only the in-frame ones, dropping some. The table shows hundreds of thousands of clones, with almost 90% occurring only once. With 4 bases clipped from V and 6 bases from J, the junction kept 3 bases outside the gene matches. This CDR3 comprises 13 residues. From germline, CDR1 is MNHEY and CDR2 SVGAGI. Sequencing was performed on peripheral blood. The receptor comes from an elderly man with acute or convalescent COVID-19. V usage is TRBV6-5 and J usage is TRBJ1-2, with 9 bases fitting TRBD1. This CDR3 is CASSSWTGDGYTF. The DNA for the CDR3 is TGTGCCAGCAGTTCCTGGACAGGGGATGGCTACACCTTC.